This T cell receptor (beta chain) was captured in a study of blood T cell repertoires in COVID-19. The overall study: Italy, Spain and the United States were the sources of the convalescent and acute COVID-19 samples. PBMCs, B-cell-depleted T cells, or T cells provided the cDNA or gDNA that made up the material.

CDR1 and CDR2 from the germline V gene are MNHEY and SVGAGI. The CDR3 runs to 15 residues. V was clipped by 6 bases and J by 6 bases; unmatched bases: 14. In the original processing: Nucleated cell counts were estimated from reference gene primer amplification. Clones were sequenced by immunoSEQ multiplex PCR, and TCRdb holds only the in-frame ones, with some missing. V and J calls plus clone size are reproduced from that table; the DNA served to infer D and trimming. This sample has 300,000 or so clones, with 70% to 90% found just once. This receptor was taken from a woman aged 45-65 years with active or convalescent COVID-19. Sequenced material: peripheral blood. The rearrangement uses TRBV6-5 and TRBJ2-7; the match to TRBD1 covers 7 bases. CDR3 loop: CASSFRDRRRGEQYF. CDR3 DNA sequence: TGTGCCAGCAGCTTCCGGGACAGAAGAAGGGGCGAGCAGTACTTC.